A selection of T cell receptor beta chains follows, all from one sample in a study of chemoradiotherapy in HPV16-positive cancers. Sequencing used immunoSEQ multiplex PCR; TCRdb keeps in-frame clones, though not all of them. The sample comprises 30,000 to 40,000 clones, around 93% of which are singletons, and about 3.6% rests with the top ten. The sample here was blood, taken from a patient who underwent chemoradiotherapy. These TCRs come from a human donor with HPV-associated anogenital cancer. Each CDR3 is given with its conserved first and last residue. The order of the fields is clone size, J gene, V gene, D gene, CDR3 DNA, CDR3 protein. A D gene is named only where the DNA matches it firmly. Where a row states a size, it is once, few, many or the class of an expanded clone; other rows omit it.

clone_size: .
j_call: TRBJ1-2
v_call: TRBV7-9
d_call: TRBD1
cdr3_nt: TGTGCCAGCAGATCGACAGGGAACTATGGCTACACCTTC
cdr3_aa: CASRSTGNYGYTF

clone_size: once
j_call: TRBJ2-7
v_call: TRBV6-1
d_call: .
cdr3_nt: TGTGCCAGCAGTGAACCGGGGCTAGTGAGCTACGAGCAGTACTTC
cdr3_aa: CASSEPGLVSYEQYF

clone_size: .
j_call: TRBJ2-7
v_call: TRBV9
d_call: .
cdr3_nt: TGTGCCAGCAGCGTAAATCCTAGATCGGATTACGAGCAGTACTTC
cdr3_aa: CASSVNPRSDYEQYF

clone_size: .
j_call: TRBJ1-2
v_call: TRBV2
d_call: .
cdr3_nt: TGTGCCAGCGAGGCGGACGCTAACTATGGCTACACCTTC
cdr3_aa: CASEADANYGYTF

clone_size: .
j_call: TRBJ1-5
v_call: TRBV10-1
d_call: TRBD1
cdr3_nt: TGCGCCAGCCCCGGGGACAGGGGCCGCAATCAGCCCCAGCATTTT
cdr3_aa: CASPGDRGRNQPQHF

clone_size: .
j_call: TRBJ1-2
v_call: TRBV6-5
d_call: TRBD1
cdr3_nt: TGTGCCAGCAGCTGGGACAGAATCTATGGCTACACCTTC
cdr3_aa: CASSWDRIYGYTF

clone_size: once
j_call: TRBJ2-7
v_call: TRBV5-1
d_call: TRBD1
cdr3_nt: TGCGCCAGCAGCTTTAGGACAGGGTCCTACGAGCAGTACTTC
cdr3_aa: CASSFRTGSYEQYF

clone_size: .
j_call: TRBJ1-2
v_call: TRBV19
d_call: .
cdr3_nt: TGTGCCAGTAGTATCCCAGCAGGGGAAGGGTATGGCTACACCTTC
cdr3_aa: CASSIPAGEGYGYTF

clone_size: .
j_call: TRBJ2-3
v_call: TRBV7-3
d_call: .
cdr3_nt: TGTGCCAGCAGCTTACCTCAGCTAGATACGCAGTATTTT
cdr3_aa: CASSLPQLDTQYF

clone_size: .
j_call: TRBJ1-5
v_call: TRBV9
d_call: .
cdr3_nt: TGTGCCAGCAGCGTAGGGGGGACATGGAATCAGCCCCAGCATTTT
cdr3_aa: CASSVGGTWNQPQHF

clone_size: .
j_call: TRBJ1-6
v_call: TRBV27
d_call: .
cdr3_nt: TGTGCCAGCAGTTTAACCAGGACCCCAAATTCACCCCTCCACTTT
cdr3_aa: CASSLTRTPNSPLHF

clone_size: .
j_call: TRBJ2-2
v_call: TRBV7-3
d_call: .
cdr3_nt: TGTGCCAGCAGCTCTCGGAACACCGGGGAGCTGTTTTTT
cdr3_aa: CASSSRNTGELFF

clone_size: .
j_call: TRBJ1-4
v_call: TRBV6-1
d_call: .
cdr3_nt: TGTGCCAGCAACGCGAGTCCAAAAGTGGAAAAACTGTTTTTT
cdr3_aa: CASNASPKVEKLFF

clone_size: .
j_call: TRBJ1-2
v_call: TRBV5-5
d_call: .
cdr3_nt: TGTGCCAGCAGCTTGGTTGGGGATGGCTACACCTTC
cdr3_aa: CASSLVGDGYTF

clone_size: .
j_call: TRBJ1-5
v_call: TRBV19
d_call: .
cdr3_nt: TGTGCCAGTAGTAATTCCGGGAGCATCAATCAGCCCCAGCATTTT
cdr3_aa: CASSNSGSINQPQHF

clone_size: .
j_call: TRBJ2-5
v_call: TRBV9
d_call: .
cdr3_nt: TGTGCCAGCAGCGTGGAGACCCAGTACTTC
cdr3_aa: CASSVETQYF

clone_size: once
j_call: TRBJ2-3
v_call: TRBV7-2
d_call: .
cdr3_nt: TGTGCCAGCAGCTCCACAGATACGCAGTATTTT
cdr3_aa: CASSSTDTQYF

clone_size: once
j_call: TRBJ2-1
v_call: TRBV5-5
d_call: .
cdr3_nt: TGTGCCAGCAGCTTAAGGGTCGTTGAGCAGTTCTTC
cdr3_aa: CASSLRVVEQFF

clone_size: .
j_call: TRBJ2-7
v_call: TRBV5-1
d_call: .
cdr3_nt: TGCGCCAGCAGTCCCATTCAAAGCATTCAGGGCTACGAGCAGTACTTC
cdr3_aa: CASSPIQSIQGYEQYF

clone_size: once
j_call: TRBJ2-5
v_call: TRBV29-1
d_call: .
cdr3_nt: TGCAGCGAGGGGGGACACGAACAAGAGACCCAGTACTTC
cdr3_aa: CSEGGHEQETQYF

clone_size: .
j_call: TRBJ1-2
v_call: TRBV18
d_call: .
cdr3_nt: TGTGCCAGCTCACCAAATTCGGATGGCTATGGCTACACCTTC
cdr3_aa: CASSPNSDGYGYTF

clone_size: .
j_call: TRBJ2-2
v_call: TRBV10-1
d_call: .
cdr3_nt: TGCGCCAGCAGTGAGTCGTCGGAGGCCGGGGAGCTGTTTTTT
cdr3_aa: CASSESSEAGELFF

clone_size: .
j_call: TRBJ2-1
v_call: TRBV6-4
d_call: TRBD2
cdr3_nt: TGTGCCAGCAGCCAACTAGCGGGGGACTACAATGAGCAGTTCTTC
cdr3_aa: CASSQLAGDYNEQFF

clone_size: .
j_call: TRBJ1-5
v_call: TRBV2
d_call: .
cdr3_nt: TGTGCCAGCAGTCCCGCAGTCAATCAGCCCCAGCATTTT
cdr3_aa: CASSPAVNQPQHF

clone_size: .
j_call: TRBJ2-5
v_call: TRBV12-5
d_call: .
cdr3_nt: TGTGCTAGTGGCCCGGACAGCCAAGGGATTCAGACCCAGTACTTC
cdr3_aa: CASGPDSQGIQTQYF

clone_size: .
j_call: TRBJ2-7
v_call: TRBV27
d_call: .
cdr3_nt: TGTGCCAGCAGTTTATCGATACTAAACGAGCAGTACTTC
cdr3_aa: CASSLSILNEQYF

clone_size: .
j_call: TRBJ1-5
v_call: TRBV27
d_call: .
cdr3_nt: TGTGCCAGCAGTCCGGACAAACCTCTATCCCTTCAGCCCCAGCATTTT
cdr3_aa: CASSPDKPLSLQPQHF

clone_size: once
j_call: TRBJ1-3
v_call: TRBV5-5
d_call: .
cdr3_nt: TGTGCCAGCAGCTTGCTCGGGTTATCCGGAAACACCATATATTTT
cdr3_aa: CASSLLGLSGNTIYF

clone_size: .
j_call: TRBJ1-2
v_call: TRBV6-5
d_call: TRBD1
cdr3_nt: TGTGCCAGCACCCACCTGGACAGGGTAACCTATGGCTACACCTTC
cdr3_aa: CASTHLDRVTYGYTF

clone_size: .
j_call: TRBJ1-5
v_call: TRBV6-1
d_call: .
cdr3_nt: TGTGCCAGCAGCGGGACAAAGTATAGCAATCAGCCCCAGCATTTT
cdr3_aa: CASSGTKYSNQPQHF

clone_size: .
j_call: TRBJ1-2
v_call: TRBV18
d_call: TRBD1
cdr3_nt: TGTGCCAGCTCACCGGGGACAGGGTTTGGCTACACCTTC
cdr3_aa: CASSPGTGFGYTF

clone_size: .
j_call: TRBJ1-5
v_call: TRBV7-8
d_call: TRBD1
cdr3_nt: TGTGCCAGCAGCGCCACTCCCGGGACAGGGGGCGCCAGGCAGCCCCAGCATTTT
cdr3_aa: CASSATPGTGGARQPQHF

clone_size: .
j_call: TRBJ1-1
v_call: TRBV30
d_call: .
cdr3_nt: TGTGCCTGGAGTACACTGAAGAACACTGAAGCTTTCTTT
cdr3_aa: CAWSTLKNTEAFF

clone_size: .
j_call: TRBJ2-1
v_call: TRBV7-2
d_call: .
cdr3_nt: TGTGCCAGCAGCCCGCACAATGAGCAGTTCTTC
cdr3_aa: CASSPHNEQFF

clone_size: .
j_call: TRBJ2-5
v_call: TRBV9
d_call: .
cdr3_nt: TGTGCCAGCAGCGTAAGGCAGGGCCCCCAAGAGACCCAGTACTTC
cdr3_aa: CASSVRQGPQETQYF

clone_size: once
j_call: TRBJ2-7
v_call: TRBV7-9
d_call: TRBD2
cdr3_nt: TGTGCCAGCAGCCCCCGCGGGGGTAGGGCCTACGAGCAGTACTTC
cdr3_aa: CASSPRGGRAYEQYF

clone_size: .
j_call: TRBJ2-5
v_call: TRBV11-2
d_call: .
cdr3_nt: TGTGCCAGCAGCTTAGACTCAGGGTCGGCACGAGAGACCCAGTACTTC
cdr3_aa: CASSLDSGSARETQYF

clone_size: .
j_call: TRBJ1-4
v_call: TRBV7-2
d_call: TRBD1
cdr3_nt: TGTGCCAGCAGCTTAACAGGGGGCAATGAAAAACTGTTTTTT
cdr3_aa: CASSLTGGNEKLFF

clone_size: .
j_call: TRBJ2-2
v_call: TRBV6-5
d_call: .
cdr3_nt: TGTGCCAGCAGTTACTCTTTCAGGGGTGGCGGGGAGCTGTTTTTT
cdr3_aa: CASSYSFRGGGELFF

clone_size: .
j_call: TRBJ1-1
v_call: TRBV28
d_call: .
cdr3_nt: TGTGCCAGCAGTTTAGGCACTGAAGCTTTCTTT
cdr3_aa: CASSLGTEAFF

clone_size: once
j_call: TRBJ2-7
v_call: TRBV9
d_call: .
cdr3_nt: TGTGCCAGCAGTGCTACGAGAGGCCGGTCCTTTGACGAGCAGTACTTC
cdr3_aa: CASSATRGRSFDEQYF

clone_size: .
j_call: TRBJ1-2
v_call: TRBV4-1
d_call: TRBD1
cdr3_nt: TGCGCCAGCAGCCAAGATGCGGGACAGTATGGCTACACCTTC
cdr3_aa: CASSQDAGQYGYTF

clone_size: .
j_call: TRBJ2-2
v_call: TRBV30
d_call: .
cdr3_nt: TGTGCCTGGTCATGGGGGGGACAGAACACCGGGGAGCTGTTTTTT
cdr3_aa: CAWSWGGQNTGELFF

clone_size: .
j_call: TRBJ1-2
v_call: TRBV7-9
d_call: .
cdr3_nt: TGTGCCAGCAGCTTAGGGTCAGGGCGAGCTAACTATGGCTACACCTTC
cdr3_aa: CASSLGSGRANYGYTF

clone_size: .
j_call: TRBJ2-7
v_call: TRBV4-3
d_call: .
cdr3_nt: TGCGCCAGCAGCCAAGATCCAATGGGGCAGTACGAGCAGTACTTC
cdr3_aa: CASSQDPMGQYEQYF

clone_size: .
j_call: TRBJ2-6
v_call: TRBV19
d_call: .
cdr3_nt: TGTGCCAGTAGCTTACAAAGCTCTGGGGCCAACGTCCTGACTTTC
cdr3_aa: CASSLQSSGANVLTF

clone_size: .
j_call: TRBJ1-6
v_call: TRBV19
d_call: .
cdr3_nt: TGTGCCAGTAGCCAGGGTGATTCACCCCTCCACTTT
cdr3_aa: CASSQGDSPLHF

clone_size: .
j_call: TRBJ1-6
v_call: TRBV6-1
d_call: .
cdr3_nt: TGTGCCAGCAGTCAAGCGTTGAGCTCCTATAATTCACCCCTCCACTTT
cdr3_aa: CASSQALSSYNSPLHF

clone_size: .
j_call: TRBJ1-2
v_call: TRBV27
d_call: .
cdr3_nt: TGTGCCAGCTCCCCCCTTGGAGGTGACTATGGCTACACCTTC
cdr3_aa: CASSPLGGDYGYTF

clone_size: once
j_call: TRBJ1-1
v_call: TRBV11-3
d_call: TRBD1
cdr3_nt: TGTGCCAGCAGCTTAGAAGGACAGGGTAATCCACAAGCTTTCTTT
cdr3_aa: CASSLEGQGNPQAFF

clone_size: .
j_call: TRBJ1-2
v_call: TRBV2
d_call: .
cdr3_nt: TGTGCCAGCAGTGTAAGGGTGGCTGGCTACACCTTC
cdr3_aa: CASSVRVAGYTF

clone_size: .
j_call: TRBJ1-5
v_call: TRBV2
d_call: TRBD1
cdr3_nt: TGTGCCAGCAGTGGGTGGACAGGGCGCAATCAGCCCCAGCATTTT
cdr3_aa: CASSGWTGRNQPQHF

clone_size: .
j_call: TRBJ1-1
v_call: TRBV11-2
d_call: TRBD1
cdr3_nt: TGTGCCAGCAGCTTCGATCCCAGGGGGGGCACTGAAGCTTTCTTT
cdr3_aa: CASSFDPRGGTEAFF

clone_size: .
j_call: TRBJ1-2
v_call: TRBV21-1
d_call: .
cdr3_nt: TGTGCCAGCAGCAAAGGGCAGTGTGGCTACACCTTC
cdr3_aa: CASSKGQCGYTF

clone_size: .
j_call: TRBJ1-5
v_call: TRBV4-2
d_call: .
cdr3_nt: TGTGCCAGCAGCCGAATTGATAGCAATCAGCCCCAGCATTTT
cdr3_aa: CASSRIDSNQPQHF